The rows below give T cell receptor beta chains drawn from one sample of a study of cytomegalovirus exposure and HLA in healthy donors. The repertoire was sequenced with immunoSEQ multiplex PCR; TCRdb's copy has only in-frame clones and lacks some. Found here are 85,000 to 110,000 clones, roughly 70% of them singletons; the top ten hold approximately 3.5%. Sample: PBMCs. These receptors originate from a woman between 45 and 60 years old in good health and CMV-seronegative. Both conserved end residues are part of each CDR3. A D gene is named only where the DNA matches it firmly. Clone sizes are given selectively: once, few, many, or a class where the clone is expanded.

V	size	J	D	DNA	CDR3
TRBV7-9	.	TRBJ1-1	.	TGTGCCAGCAGCTTCGTGGTGTCCCGAGCTGAAGCTTTCTTT	CASSFVVSRAEAFF
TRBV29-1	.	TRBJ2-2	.	TGCAGCGTCGGACGGAGGCGGGACACCGGGGAGCTGTTTTTT	CSVGRRRDTGELFF
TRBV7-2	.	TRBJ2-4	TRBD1	TGTGCCAGCAGCTCAGACCGACAGGGAAACATTCAGTACTTC	CASSSDRQGNIQYF
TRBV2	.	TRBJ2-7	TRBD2	TGTGCCAGCAGTAAGGGACTAGTCGGCTACGAGCAGTACTTC	CASSKGLVGYEQYF
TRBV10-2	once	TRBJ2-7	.	TGCGCCAGCAGTGAGTCGATGCGTTTAATTACCTACGAGCAGTACTTC	CASSESMRLITYEQYF
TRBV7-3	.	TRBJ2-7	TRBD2	TGTGCCAGCAGCTTCACTAGCGGAACCTACGAGCAGTACTTC	CASSFTSGTYEQYF
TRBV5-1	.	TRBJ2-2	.	TGCGCCAGCAGCTTAGCGGTGGGCACCGGGGAGCTGTTTTTT	CASSLAVGTGELFF
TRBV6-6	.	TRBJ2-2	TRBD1	TGTGCCAGCAGTATCCATCCCGGGACAGGGACCGGGGAGCTGTTTTTT	CASSIHPGTGTGELFF
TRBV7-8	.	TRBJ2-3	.	TGTGCCAGCAGCTTAGCGAATCCCCAGATACATGATACGCAGTATTTT	CASSLANPQIHDTQYF
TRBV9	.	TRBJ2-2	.	TGTGCCAGCAGCGTGGGTGGGGGGGCCGCCGGGGAGCTGTTTTTT	CASSVGGGAAGELFF
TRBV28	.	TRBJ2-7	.	TGTGCCAGCAGTTTATGGGGGATCGGGGACTACGAGCAGTACTTC	CASSLWGIGDYEQYF